This entry describes one T cell receptor (beta chain). The source of the sample is a study of T cell responses to AZD1222 COVID-19 vaccine. Libraries were prepared by immunoSEQ multiplex PCR; TCRdb keeps only in-frame clonotypes and omits some of them. Of just under 150,000 clones listed, approximately 88% were seen once; the top ten hold approximately 5.4%. The receptor comes from an adult who received the MenACWY meningococcal vaccine as a control. This sample comprised peripheral blood, obtained 28 days after the second dose of the MenACWY control vaccine.

The CDR3 bases are TGTGCCAGCAGCTTAGGGCAGAACACAGATACGCAGTATTTT. Residues: CASSLGQNTDTQYF. V is TRBV7-3 and J is TRBJ2-3; D gene unclear. The CDR3 length is 14 residues. CDR1 and CDR2 (germline): SGHTA, FQGTGA. V lost 2 bases, J lost 2 bases, and 8 bases lay in between.